This T cell receptor beta chain was recovered during a study of blood T cell repertoires in COVID-19. Method: immunoSEQ multiplex PCR; TCRdb's copy keeps in-frame clones and lacks some. The repertoire holds 200,000 to 250,000 clones, with 85% as singletons. The V gene's germline CDR1 is GTSNPN and CDR2 SVGIG (reference sequence). V lost 5 bases, J lost 1 base, and 2 bases stayed unmatched. The CDR3 length is 13 residues. This clone was found once. Material: peripheral blood. The receptor was isolated from a woman in her seventies with COVID-19, enrolled during active disease. V and J are TRBV30 and TRBJ1-5, with 7 positions matching TRBD1. CDR3 loop: CAWGQASNQPQHF. The CDR3 coding sequence is TGTGCCTGGGGACAGGCGAGCAATCAGCCCCAGCATTTT.